Listed below are T cell receptor beta chains from one sample, sequenced in a study of identical twins. TCRdb processed the 5' RACE reads anew with MiXCR; each CDR3 protein has one entry. Of some 730,000 distinct CDR3 sequences in the sample, approximately 18% were seen once. This same sample was also part of a study on T cells expressing NK-cell markers.

Sequencing input: PBMCs. These receptors were collected from a woman under 30 in good health. CDR3s include the opening cysteine and the closing phenylalanine or tryptophan. The order of the fields is V gene, clone size, D gene, J gene, CDR3 protein, CDR3 DNA. A D gene is named only where the DNA matches it firmly. Not all rows give a size; the values are once, few, many and, for expanded clones, a class.

V gene: TRBV29-1; clone size: .; D gene: .; J gene: TRBJ2-7; CDR3 protein: CSAGPPREQYF; CDR3 DNA: TGCAGCGCGGGACCTCCCCGCGAGCAGTACTTC
V gene: TRBV6-1; clone size: .; D gene: TRBD1; J gene: TRBJ2-7; CDR3 protein: CASTRQGRYEQYF; CDR3 DNA: TGTGCCAGCACCCGACAGGGGAGATACGAGCAGTACTTC
V gene: TRBV25-1; clone size: .; D gene: .; J gene: TRBJ2-5; CDR3 protein: CASSDQARGTQYF; CDR3 DNA: TGTGCCAGCAGTGACCAGGCTCGCGGGACCCAGTACTTC
V gene: TRBV12-3/TRBV12-4; clone size: few; D gene: .; J gene: TRBJ1-6; CDR3 protein: CASSPGPRMGGPLHF; CDR3 DNA: TGTGCCAGCAGCCCGGGACCGCGGATGGGCGGACCCCTCCACTTT
V gene: TRBV11-1; clone size: .; D gene: TRBD1; J gene: TRBJ2-5; CDR3 protein: CASSLWDQTRDRGIFETQYF; CDR3 DNA: TGTGCCAGCAGCTTGTGGGATCAAACGAGGGACAGGGGAATATTCGAGACCCAGTACTTC
V gene: TRBV20-1; clone size: few; D gene: TRBD2; J gene: TRBJ2-3; CDR3 protein: CSARDLAGYTDTQYF; CDR3 DNA: TGCAGTGCTAGAGACCTAGCGGGGTACACAGATACGCAGTATTTT
V gene: TRBV3-1; clone size: .; D gene: TRBD1; J gene: TRBJ2-6; CDR3 protein: CASCQGTGGANVLTF; CDR3 DNA: TGTGCCTCCTGCCAAGGGACAGGTGGGGCCAACGTCCTGACTTTC
V gene: TRBV20-1; clone size: .; D gene: .; J gene: TRBJ2-1; CDR3 protein: CSAREGGGYNEQFF; CDR3 DNA: TGCAGTGCTAGAGAGGGAGGGGGTTACAATGAGCAGTTCTTC
V gene: TRBV7-9; clone size: .; D gene: TRBD2; J gene: TRBJ2-7; CDR3 protein: CASSLLAGMFSYEQYF; CDR3 DNA: TGTGCCAGCAGCTTACTAGCGGGCATGTTCTCCTACGAGCAGTACTTC
V gene: TRBV5-1; clone size: many; D gene: .; J gene: TRBJ1-1; CDR3 protein: CASTQTGNTEAFF; CDR3 DNA: TGCGCCAGCACCCAGACAGGGAACACTGAAGCTTTCTTT
V gene: TRBV12-3/TRBV12-4; clone size: few; D gene: TRBD2; J gene: TRBJ2-1; CDR3 protein: CASSFSSGNNEQFF; CDR3 DNA: TGTGCCAGCAGTTTCAGTAGCGGGAACAATGAGCAGTTCTTC
V gene: TRBV12-3/TRBV12-4; clone size: .; D gene: TRBD1; J gene: TRBJ2-3; CDR3 protein: CTSSSRPGTGFGPTDTQYF; CDR3 DNA: TGTACCAGCAGTTCCCGTCCCGGGACAGGGTTTGGTCCCACAGATACGCAGTATTTT
V gene: TRBV7-6; clone size: .; D gene: .; J gene: TRBJ1-1; CDR3 protein: CASSPRIDTEAFF; CDR3 DNA: TGTGCCAGCAGCCCTCGTATTGACACTGAAGCTTTCTTT
V gene: TRBV13; clone size: few; D gene: TRBD2; J gene: TRBJ2-2; CDR3 protein: CASSPRLAHTGELFF; CDR3 DNA: TGTGCCAGCAGCCCACGACTAGCGCACACCGGGGAGCTGTTTTTT
V gene: TRBV21-1; clone size: many; D gene: .; J gene: TRBJ2-3; CDR3 protein: CASTRLASHTDTQYF; CDR3 DNA: TGTGCCAGCACCAGACTAGCGTCACACACAGATACGCAGTATTTT
V gene: TRBV20-1; clone size: few; D gene: TRBD1; J gene: TRBJ2-1; CDR3 protein: CSANTGVLENEQFF; CDR3 DNA: TGCAGTGCTAATACAGGGGTATTAGAAAATGAGCAGTTCTTC
V gene: TRBV29-1; clone size: .; D gene: .; J gene: TRBJ2-3; CDR3 protein: CSVGPPSTDTQYF; CDR3 DNA: TGCAGCGTTGGACCCCCTAGCACAGATACGCAGTATTTT
V gene: TRBV7-2; clone size: many; D gene: TRBD2; J gene: TRBJ2-1; CDR3 protein: CASSLTPTSGTYNEQFF; CDR3 DNA: TGTGCCAGCAGCTTAACACCGACTAGCGGGACCTACAATGAGCAGTTCTTC
V gene: TRBV5-1; clone size: few; D gene: .; J gene: TRBJ1-1; CDR3 protein: CASSALNTEAFF; CDR3 DNA: TGCGCCAGCAGCGCCTTGAACACTGAAGCTTTCTTT
V gene: TRBV6-1; clone size: .; D gene: TRBD1; J gene: TRBJ1-1; CDR3 protein: CASSTGQGMGATEAFF; CDR3 DNA: TGTGCCAGCAGTACGGGACAGGGGATGGGTGCCACTGAAGCTTTCTTT
V gene: TRBV4-3; clone size: .; D gene: .; J gene: TRBJ2-1; CDR3 protein: CASSLRHSSYEQFF; CDR3 DNA: TGCGCCAGCAGCCTTCGACATAGCTCCTATGAGCAGTTCTTC
V gene: TRBV20-1; clone size: .; D gene: .; J gene: TRBJ1-3; CDR3 protein: CSGQTAGNTIYF; CDR3 DNA: TGCAGTGGCCAGACCGCGGGAAACACCATATATTTT
V gene: TRBV29-1; clone size: .; D gene: .; J gene: TRBJ2-7; CDR3 protein: CSVEGYGTRVGEQYF; CDR3 DNA: TGCAGCGTTGAAGGCTATGGGACAAGGGTTGGCGAGCAGTACTTC
V gene: TRBV7-2; clone size: few; D gene: .; J gene: TRBJ1-1; CDR3 protein: CASSLRQHTEAFF; CDR3 DNA: TGTGCCAGCAGCCTCCGACAGCACACTGAAGCTTTCTTT
V gene: TRBV27; clone size: .; D gene: TRBD1; J gene: TRBJ2-6; CDR3 protein: CASSLSGTGQNLGGANVLTF; CDR3 DNA: TGTGCCAGCAGTTTATCGGGGACAGGGCAAAACTTAGGTGGGGCCAACGTCCTGACTTTC
V gene: TRBV20-1; clone size: .; D gene: .; J gene: TRBJ2-1; CDR3 protein: CSARPRGVTLDEQFF; CDR3 DNA: TGCAGTGCTAGACCTAGGGGAGTCACTCTCGATGAGCAGTTCTTC
V gene: TRBV12-3/TRBV12-4; clone size: .; D gene: .; J gene: TRBJ1-4; CDR3 protein: CASSPRQPTNEKLFF; CDR3 DNA: TGTGCCAGCAGTCCAAGACAGCCAACTAATGAAAAACTGTTTTTT
V gene: TRBV20-1; clone size: .; D gene: .; J gene: TRBJ2-7; CDR3 protein: CCARDFRTAVSSYEQYF; CDR3 DNA: TGCTGTGCTAGAGATTTTAGAACAGCTGTGAGCTCCTACGAGCAGTACTTC
V gene: TRBV20-1; clone size: few; D gene: TRBD1; J gene: TRBJ2-7; CDR3 protein: CSARTGGESDEQYF; CDR3 DNA: TGCAGTGCACGGACAGGGGGGGAATCGGACGAGCAGTACTTC
V gene: TRBV3-1; clone size: .; D gene: .; J gene: TRBJ2-7; CDR3 protein: CASSPRISSYEQYF; CDR3 DNA: TGTGCCAGCAGCCCCAGGATCAGCTCCTACGAGCAGTACTTC
V gene: TRBV3-1; clone size: .; D gene: TRBD1; J gene: TRBJ2-7; CDR3 protein: CASSHGTGEQYF; CDR3 DNA: TGTGCCAGCAGCCACGGGACAGGGGAGCAGTACTTC
V gene: TRBV12-3/TRBV12-4; clone size: .; D gene: TRBD1; J gene: TRBJ1-4; CDR3 protein: CASSSTGYEKLFF; CDR3 DNA: TGTGCCAGCAGTTCGACAGGGTACGAAAAACTGTTTTTT
V gene: TRBV7-9; clone size: few; D gene: TRBD2; J gene: TRBJ2-1; CDR3 protein: CASSIRTSGNSEQFF; CDR3 DNA: TGTGCCAGCAGCATACGGACTAGCGGGAATTCTGAGCAGTTCTTC
V gene: TRBV15; clone size: many; D gene: .; J gene: TRBJ1-3; CDR3 protein: CATSGAKSAGNTIYF; CDR3 DNA: TGTGCCACCAGCGGCGCTAAGTCTGCTGGAAACACCATATATTTT
V gene: TRBV12-3/TRBV12-4; clone size: few; D gene: .; J gene: TRBJ1-2; CDR3 protein: CASSYSTYQANYGYTF; CDR3 DNA: TGTGCCAGCAGTTACTCGACATATCAGGCTAACTATGGCTACACCTTC
V gene: TRBV5-1; clone size: .; D gene: .; J gene: TRBJ1-1; CDR3 protein: CASSSLTVETEAFF; CDR3 DNA: TGCGCCAGCAGCTCCCTGACTGTGGAAACTGAAGCTTTCTTT
V gene: TRBV10-1; clone size: .; D gene: .; J gene: TRBJ2-7; CDR3 protein: CASSEGVSKQYF; CDR3 DNA: TGCGCCAGCAGTGAGGGGGTTTCCAAGCAGTACTTC
V gene: TRBV20-1; clone size: .; D gene: TRBD1; J gene: TRBJ2-1; CDR3 protein: CSAVGIRDRGREQFF; CDR3 DNA: TGCAGTGCCGTGGGGATCCGGGACAGAGGGCGAGAGCAGTTCTTC
V gene: TRBV7-2; clone size: few; D gene: .; J gene: TRBJ2-1; CDR3 protein: CASSLSRGNYNEQFF; CDR3 DNA: TGTGCCAGCAGCTTATCCCGGGGGAACTACAATGAGCAGTTCTTC
V gene: TRBV20-1; clone size: .; D gene: .; J gene: TRBJ2-3; CDR3 protein: CSASFTGTRDTQYF; CDR3 DNA: TGCAGTGCTAGCTTCACAGGTACAAGAGATACGCAGTATTTT
V gene: TRBV9; clone size: .; D gene: .; J gene: TRBJ2-5; CDR3 protein: CASSPSVDDTQYF; CDR3 DNA: TGTGCCAGCAGCCCCTCTGTGGACGATACCCAGTACTTC
V gene: TRBV5-1; clone size: few; D gene: .; J gene: TRBJ2-3; CDR3 protein: CASSLVVGPDTDTQYF; CDR3 DNA: TGCGCCAGCAGCTTGGTGGTCGGTCCCGACACAGATACGCAGTATTTT
V gene: TRBV21-1; clone size: few; D gene: .; J gene: TRBJ2-3; CDR3 protein: CASSKAASSTDTQYF; CDR3 DNA: TGTGCCAGCAGCAAGGCGGCATCTAGCACAGATACGCAGTATTTT
V gene: TRBV4-3; clone size: .; D gene: TRBD2; J gene: TRBJ2-1; CDR3 protein: CASSHGTSGRGDEQFF; CDR3 DNA: TGCGCCAGCAGCCACGGGACTAGCGGGAGAGGGGATGAGCAGTTCTTC
V gene: TRBV20-1; clone size: few; D gene: .; J gene: TRBJ1-2; CDR3 protein: CSAPGGGLIYGYTF; CDR3 DNA: TGCAGTGCCCCAGGAGGGGGGCTCATCTATGGCTACACCTTC
V gene: TRBV7-9; clone size: .; D gene: .; J gene: TRBJ1-2; CDR3 protein: CASSPGGRDTINYGYTF; CDR3 DNA: TGTGCCAGCAGCCCCGGAGGGCGGGACACCATAAACTATGGCTACACCTTC
V gene: TRBV27; clone size: many; D gene: TRBD2; J gene: TRBJ2-1; CDR3 protein: CASRPGGTYNEQFF; CDR3 DNA: TGTGCCAGCAGACCCGGGGGGACCTACAATGAGCAGTTCTTC
V gene: TRBV20-1; clone size: many; D gene: TRBD2; J gene: TRBJ2-7; CDR3 protein: CSAREGGREYEQYF; CDR3 DNA: TGCAGTGCTAGAGAAGGAGGGAGGGAGTACGAGCAGTACTTC
V gene: TRBV20-1; clone size: .; D gene: TRBD2; J gene: TRBJ2-7; CDR3 protein: CSALGERETREQYF; CDR3 DNA: TGCAGTGCCTTGGGTGAGCGGGAGACACGGGAGCAGTACTTC
V gene: TRBV5-6; clone size: few; D gene: .; J gene: TRBJ2-1; CDR3 protein: CASTQAGRFTNEQFF; CDR3 DNA: TGTGCCAGCACCCAAGCCGGCAGGTTCACCAATGAGCAGTTCTTC
V gene: TRBV7-9; clone size: .; D gene: .; J gene: TRBJ2-1; CDR3 protein: CASSQLAGDEQFF; CDR3 DNA: TGTGCCAGCAGCCAGTTGGCGGGTGATGAGCAGTTCTTC
V gene: TRBV12-3/TRBV12-4; clone size: .; D gene: .; J gene: TRBJ1-1; CDR3 protein: CASSPSGRGATEAFF; CDR3 DNA: TGTGCCAGCAGCCCCTCGGGTCGAGGGGCCACTGAAGCTTTCTTT
V gene: TRBV14; clone size: .; D gene: .; J gene: TRBJ1-1; CDR3 protein: CASSQLGAPNTEAFF; CDR3 DNA: TGTGCCAGCAGCCAATTGGGGGCGCCGAACACTGAAGCTTTCTTT